The 30 T cell receptor beta chains below were found in one sample sequenced in a study of post-analysis software for immune sequencing data. Whole-study results and caveats: With TRBV5-6, TRBV5-1 and TRBV20-1 included, 4 or 5 TRBV segments were more frequent in patients than in controls.

TCR beta cDNA libraries included unique molecular identifiers. Via MiXCR, TCRdb re-called the PCR reads, giving one row per CDR3 protein. Here the sample spans just over 250,000 distinct CDR3 sequences, approximately 34% being singletons. For these receptors, no antigen is known. The source material was blood. Receptor source: a girl aged 5 to 17 with multiple sclerosis.

The chain is built from TRBV4-1 and TRBJ2-1, with 14 bases that match TRBD2. The J call may be wrong; the DNA end is better matched by TRBJ2-7. CDR1 is MGHRA, CDR2 YSYEKL, per germline. The CDR3 runs to 17 residues. CDR3 in amino acids: CASSPGLAGGSYNEQYF. CDR3 DNA: TGCGCCAGCAGCCCAGGACTAGCGGGAGGCTCCTACAATGAGCAGTACTTC.

This clonotype has a handful of counts. The gene calls are TRBV3-1 and TRBJ1-1; TRBD1 is a possible D gene (5 bases). In germline, CDR1 is LGHDT, CDR2 YNNKEL (reference sequence). The length of the CDR3 is 13 residues. The germline V and J ends were trimmed by 0 bases and 6 bases, with 8 bases remaining between them. CDR3 residues: CASSQDRASEAFF. The CDR3 DNA reads as TGTGCCAGCAGCCAAGACAGGGCTTCTGAAGCTTTCTTT.

This clonotype was seen more than once but under ten times. A much larger clone lies a single base off, so this may be a read error. The chain has TRBV3-1 and TRBJ2-1; TRBD1 aligns across 10 bases. CDR1 is LGHDT, CDR2 YNNKEL, per germline (reference sequence). CDR3 length equals 16 residues. V shed 4 bases and J 4 bases; nucleotides not matched to a gene: 7. The CDR3 sequence is CASSRAGTGVYNEQFF. In nucleotides, the CDR3 is TGTGCCAGCAGCCGAGCCGGGACAGGGGTTTACAATGAGCAGTTCTTC.

This clonotype was recorded a few times. The gene calls are TRBV5-1 and TRBJ2-1, with TRBD2 identical over 11 bases. The CDR3 runs 16 residues. Germline lookup yields CDR1 SGHRS and CDR2 YFSETQ. V lost 4 bases to trimming and J lost 1 base; unmatched junction nucleotides: 4. As DNA, the CDR3 is TGCGCCAGCAGCCATAGCGGGAGGGCTTCCTACAATGAGCAGTTCTTC. Protein product: CASSHSGRASYNEQFF.

In this sample, this clonotype turned up once. The chain recombines TRBV12-3 or TRBV12-4 with TRBJ2-2; D may be TRBD2 (6 bases). The CDR3 is 14 residues long. V lost 6 bases and J 5 bases, leaving 13 bases between the germline ends. CDR3 region: CASSTQEGTGELFF. CDR3 coding DNA: TGTGCCAGCAGCACCCAGGAGGGAACCGGGGAGCTGTTTTTT.

This clonotype was seen a handful of times. The gene calls are TRBV19 and TRBJ1-5; maybe TRBD1 (6 bases). Germline V gene lookup returns CDR1 LNHDA and CDR2 SQIVND (reference sequence). The length of the CDR3 is 14 residues. V was cut by 7 bases and J by 3 bases, with 13 bases left in between. CDR3 nucleotide sequence: TGTGCCAGTACCAGGACAGACTTCAATCAGCCCCAGCATTTT. As protein: CASTRTDFNQPQHF.

The chain carries TRBV2 and TRBJ1-3; maybe TRBD1 (5 bases). This CDR3 has 13 amino acids. Trimming removed 8 bases at V and 8 bases at J, with 16 bases between. From germline, CDR1 is SNHLY and CDR2 FYNNEI. The CDR3 loop is CASRRGSSDTIYF. CDR3 nucleotides: TGTGCCAGCCGACGGGGGTCGTCCGACACCATATATTTT.

The rearrangement uses TRBV3-1 and TRBJ1-1; D might be TRBD1 (5 bases). In germline, CDR1 is LGHDT, CDR2 YNNKEL (reference sequence). The CDR3 sequence is 14 residues long. V lost 4 bases, J lost 11 bases, and 20 bases lay in between. CDR3: CASSRSDRGIAAFF. The CDR3 region has the DNA TGTGCCAGCAGCCGCAGTGACCGGGGCATCGCGGCTTTCTTT.

V gene TRBV18 combines with J gene TRBJ2-7; 7 positions agree with TRBD2. Germline V lookup: CDR1 KGHSH, CDR2 LQKENI. Germline trimming cut 3 bases from V and 0 bases from J; bases unmatched to any gene: 5. This CDR3 is 15 amino acids long. The CDR3 is CASSPSGGGSYEQYF. The CDR3 DNA follows: TGTGCCAGCTCACCTTCCGGCGGGGGCTCCTACGAGCAGTACTTC.

The chain combines TRBV12-3 or TRBV12-4 with TRBJ2-1, with D possibly being TRBD1 or TRBD2 (7 bases each). Between the trimmed V and J ends, which lost 6 bases and 7 bases, there was a span of 19 bases. The CDR3 is made up of 15 amino acids. Here the CDR3 reads CASSQGGARGNEQFF. The CDR3 DNA is TGTGCCAGCAGCCAGGGGGGGGCGCGTGGGAATGAGCAGTTCTTC.

This clonotype has only a few counts. The CDR3 sequence is CASSPGLADHEQYF. In nucleotides, the CDR3 is TGCGCCAGCAGCCCGGGACTAGCGGACCACGAGCAGTACTTC. V gene TRBV5-1 combines with J gene TRBJ2-7; 11 nucleotides line up with TRBD2. Germline CDR1 is SGHRS and CDR2 is YFSETQ. There are 14 residues in the CDR3. V dropped 4 bases and J dropped 5; count of bases not matched to a gene: 5. Full variable domain (rest looked up from reference TRBV5-1 and TRBJ2-7): KAGVTQTPRYLIKTRGQQVTLSCSPISGHRSVSWYQQTPGQGLQFLFEYFSETQRNKGNFPGRFSGRQFSNSRSEMNVSTLELGDSALYLCASSPGLADHEQYFGPGTRLTVT.

This chain joins TRBV6-6 and TRBJ2-7; no firm D call. This CDR3 comprises 13 residues. CDR1 is MNHNY, CDR2 SVGAGI, per germline (reference sequence). V was cut by 6 bases and J by 3 bases, with 12 bases left in between. The CDR3 nucleotides are TGTGCCAGCAGCCTGACTCCAAACTACGAGCAGTACTTC. Amino acid sequence: CASSLTPNYEQYF.

This clonotype came up many times. The V gene is TRBV3-1, the J gene TRBJ1-1; D unresolved. The CDR3 length is 12 residues. CDR1 is LGHDT and CDR2 is YNNKEL in the germline V gene (reference sequence). V lost 4 bases, J lost 0 bases, and 3 bases lay in between. The CDR3 region has the DNA TGTGCCAGCAGCCGAATGAACACTGAAGCTTTCTTT. Amino acid sequence: CASSRMNTEAFF.

This clonotype appeared a few times. This chain's CDR3 is CASSLLQEKDTGELFF. The CDR3 nucleotides read TGTGCCAGCAGCTTATTGCAGGAGAAGGACACCGGGGAGCTGTTTTTT. The chain has TRBV7-8 and TRBJ2-2, with D hard to call. Between the trimmed V and J ends, which lost 2 bases and 3 bases, there was a span of 13 bases. Germline CDR1 SGHVS, CDR2 FQNEAQ. The CDR3 has 16 residues.

The V call is TRBV5-1, the J call TRBJ1-5; the match to TRBD1 covers 7 bases. Germline V gene lookup returns CDR1 SGHRS and CDR2 YFSETQ. The V segment lost 4 bases and the J segment 8 bases; nucleotides outside the gene matches: 6. The length of the CDR3 is 13 residues. In DNA, the CDR3 is TGCGCCAGCAGCCTAGACAGGGAGAAGCCCCAGCATTTT. This encodes CASSLDREKPQHF.

The rearrangement joins TRBV20-1 to TRBJ1-2; possibly TRBD1 for D (5 bases). Trimming left V 4 bases short and J 7 bases short, with 7 bases between. The CDR3 is made up of 10 amino acids. Per the germline V gene, CDR1 is DFQATT and CDR2 is SNEGSKA (reference sequence). CDR3 bases: TGCAGTGCTACCAGGGCTGGCTACACCTTC. Protein sequence: CSATRAGYTF.

This clonotype has at least ten counts. The chain couples TRBV20-1 to TRBJ2-3, with D maybe TRBD2 (6 bases). Looked up from germline, CDR1 is DFQATT and CDR2 is SNEGSKA (reference sequence). This CDR3 contains 14 residues. The V end was cut by 3 bases, the J end by 4 bases, with 14 bases between. CDR3 in DNA: TGCAGTGCTAGGGTGGGGCGGGGCGCAGATACGCAGTATTTT. It encodes CSARVGRGADTQYF.

This clonotype was found many times. V usage is TRBV29-1 and J usage is TRBJ2-1; D is unclear. CDR3 size: 13 residues. With 2 bases removed from V and 4 bases from J, the gap between germline ends came to 9 bases. From germline, CDR1 is SQVTM and CDR2 ANQGSEA. CDR3 in amino acids: CSVERASYNEQFF. CDR3 bases: TGCAGCGTTGAAAGGGCCAGTTACAATGAGCAGTTCTTC.

The genes are TRBV19 and TRBJ2-3; no clear D. The CDR3 extends over 14 amino acids. Trimming cost V 7 bases and J 2 bases, with 13 bases left between them. From germline, CDR1 is LNHDA and CDR2 SQIVND (reference sequence). The CDR3 region has the DNA TGTGCCAGTACCTACGGAGCGTACACAGATACGCAGTATTTT. It yields the protein CASTYGAYTDTQYF.

This clonotype was seen only a few times. V and J are TRBV3-1 and TRBJ1-5; D might be TRBD1 (5 bases). Trimming took 4 bases from V and 7 from J, leaving 26 bases between them. CDR1 is LGHDT and CDR2 is YNNKEL in the germline V gene (reference sequence). This CDR3 has 18 amino acids. CDR3 sequence (DNA): TGTGCCAGCAGCCCGCGTCCGGGAACAGGCCTCCAGGGACAGCCCCAGCATTTT. It yields the protein CASSPRPGTGLQGQPQHF.

This clonotype has only a few counts. This chain uses TRBV7-9 with TRBJ1-2; 7 bases agree with TRBD1. The V and J ends lost 4 bases and 2 bases, in that order; junction bases with no gene match: 10. The germline V gene has CDR1 SEHNR and CDR2 FQNEAQ (reference sequence). The CDR3 runs 16 residues. In DNA form, the CDR3 reads TGTGCCAGCAGCTCAGGACAGGTTCAAGCCAACTATGGCTACACCTTC. Its protein product is CASSSGQVQANYGYTF.

This clonotype was detected ten times or more. V usage is TRBV18 and J usage is TRBJ1-2, with a weak D call TRBD1 (6 bases). The CDR3 is 16 amino acids. Germline CDR1 KGHSH, CDR2 LQKENI. V lost 0 bases and J lost 0, with 11 bases in between. The CDR3 here is CASSPPGGGANYGYTF. CDR3 sequence (DNA): TGTGCCAGCTCACCACCCGGAGGGGGAGCTAACTATGGCTACACCTTC.

This clonotype was counted ten times or more. The chain uses TRBV7-2 and TRBJ1-5; perhaps TRBD1 as D (6 bases). This CDR3 is built from 15 residues. Trimming pared 1 base from V and 4 bases from J, leaving 11 bases between. The germline CDR1 and CDR2 sequences are SGHTA and FQGNSA. The CDR3 nucleotides are TGTGCCAGCAGCTTAGAGACAGGTCCTAATCAGCCCCAGCATTTT. It translates to CASSLETGPNQPQHF.

A few counts support this clonotype. CDR3 coding DNA: TGTGCCAGCAGTCCGGACAGGGGGCTGGGGGTTATGTTCATTCAGTACTTC. This sequence encodes CASSPDRGLGVMFIQYF. The chain is built from TRBV27 and TRBJ2-4; 11 bases map to TRBD1. CDR3 size: 17 residues. Trimming removed 5 bases from V and 9 bases from J; junction bases left unmatched: 15. Germline V gene sequence: CDR1 MNHEY, CDR2 SMNVEV (reference sequence).

A remark on this clonotype: This may be a read error: a much more frequent sequence differs by one nucleotide. The genes are TRBV5-1 and TRBJ2-3; D remains ambiguous. The CDR3 has 15 residues. CDR1 is SGHRS and CDR2 is YFSETQ in the germline V gene. The CDR3 DNA reads as TGCGCCGGCAGCTTGTCGATTCCCGGCACAGATACGCAGTATTTT. The encoded protein is CAGSLSIPGTDTQYF.

This clonotype was seen repeatedly, ten times or more. The chain joins TRBV15 to TRBJ1-1, with 7 bases fitting TRBD1. V dropped 9 bases and J dropped 2; count of bases not matched to a gene: 9. Germline assignment: CDR1 LNHNV and CDR2 YYDKDF (reference sequence). The CDR3 covers 14 residues. The CDR3 nucleotides are TGTGCCACTCACAGGGGAGGGAGAAACACTGAAGCTTTCTTT. It yields the protein CATHRGGRNTEAFF.

This clonotype has a count of ten or more. V gene TRBV4-1 combines with J gene TRBJ2-3, with no clear D. The V gene's germline CDR1 is MGHRA and CDR2 YSYEKL. V gave up 4 bases and J gave up 6 bases, with 8 bases separating them. CDR3 size: 12 residues. CDR3 nucleotide sequence: TGCGCCAGCAGCCTACCTTTGGATACGCAGTATTTT. This codes for CASSLPLDTQYF.

As regards this clonotype: A read error may produce the germline difference seen at one junction end. This rearrangement joins TRBV5-1 to TRBJ2-7, with TRBD2 matching 10 bases. CDR1 is SGHRS, CDR2 YFSETQ, per germline. The CDR3 contains 13 residues. CDR3 DNA sequence: TGTGCCAGCAGCGGGGGGGCCCTCTACGAGCAGTACTTC. Encoded protein: CASSGGALYEQYF.

Ten or more counts support this clonotype. CDR3 sequence reads: CAISLSSGTDTQYF. The CDR3 DNA follows: TGTGCCATCAGCCTTTCGAGTGGCACAGATACGCAGTATTTT. The chain is built from TRBV10-3 and TRBJ2-3, with D uncertain. The CDR3 runs to 14 residues. V was clipped by 6 bases and J by 1 base, with 11 bases between them. Germline assignment: CDR1 ENHRY and CDR2 SYGVKD.

This chain links TRBV7-3 with TRBJ2-7, with a weak D call TRBD1 (5 bases). The germline V and J ends were trimmed by 6 bases and 3 bases, with 9 bases remaining between them. This CDR3 comprises 12 residues. Germline lookup yields CDR1 SGHTA and CDR2 FQGTGA. This chain's CDR3 is CASSAGHYEQYF. The CDR3 coding sequence is TGTGCCAGCAGTGCAGGGCACTACGAGCAGTACTTC.